This is a list of T cell receptor beta chains from one sample in a study of blood T cell repertoires in COVID-19. Clones were read by immunoSEQ multiplex PCR, and TCRdb kept only the in-frame ones, dropping some. In the table there are some 400,000 clones, 80% to 95% of which are singletons. The sequencing input was PBMCs or T cells enriched from blood (not recorded which). These receptor sequences come from a woman aged 40 to 50 who had been exposed to COVID-19. Each CDR3 is given with its conserved first and last residue. The D gene is left open where the match is weak. Clone size, where shown, is once, few, many, or a class for clones that have expanded.

size	V	J	D	DNA	CDR3
NA	TRBV3-1/TRBV3-2	TRBJ1-4	TRBD1	TGTGCCAGCAGCTACGGACAGGGTAATGAAAAACTGTTTTTT	CASSYGQGNEKLFF
NA	TRBV19	TRBJ2-2	NA	TGTGCCAGTAGTCCGGACAGGGCGGGAGCCCCTCCGAGCTCTAACACCGGGGAGCTGTTTTTT	CASSPDRAGAPPSSNTGELFF
NA	TRBV19	TRBJ1-4	NA	TGTGCCAGTAGTATAGGCAGGGGCGAAAAACTGTTTTTT	CASSIGRGEKLFF
NA	TRBV6-2/TRBV6-3	TRBJ2-7	NA	TGTGCCAGCAGCGACCCCCCCGGGTCTAGCTCCTACGAGCAGTACTTC	CASSDPPGSSSYEQYF
NA	TRBV7-9	TRBJ1-2	NA	TGTGCCAGCAGCCCACGGGGACAAGCTAACTATAGCTACACCTTC	CASSPRGQANYSYTF
once	TRBV30	TRBJ1-3	NA	TGTGCCTGGAGTGCGATAGACACCATATATTTT	CAWSAIDTIYF
NA	TRBV18	TRBJ1-2	TRBD1	TGTGCCAGCTCCCCGGGACAGGGGTCCCCTCATGGCTACACCTTC	CASSPGQGSPHGYTF
NA	TRBV2	TRBJ1-2	NA	TGTGCCAGCAGTGAATTTTTGGCGGGGTTCCGTGGCTACACCTTC	CASSEFLAGFRGYTF
NA	TRBV7-3	TRBJ1-1	NA	TGTGCCAGCAGTTCCTCACAGGGTGAAGCTTTCTTT	CASSSSQGEAFF
NA	TRBV3-1/TRBV3-2	TRBJ2-3	NA	TGTGCCAGCAGCCCCATTATTACTAGCACAGATACGCAGTATTTT	CASSPIITSTDTQYF
NA	TRBV6-5	TRBJ1-3	NA	TGTGCCAGCAGTTACTCCGCCGGGACTGGAAACACCATATATTTT	CASSYSAGTGNTIYF
NA	TRBV19	TRBJ1-1	NA	TGTGCCAGTAGCGAACAGCGGGGCACTGAAGCTTTCTTT	CASSEQRGTEAFF
NA	TRBV10-2	TRBJ1-4	NA	TGCGCCAGCAGTGAGTCCACAGTCAATGAAAAACTGTTTTTT	CASSESTVNEKLFF
NA	TRBV5-1	TRBJ1-1	NA	TGCGCCAGCAGCTTGGGTAGCTTGAACACTGAAGCTTTCTTT	CASSLGSLNTEAFF
once	TRBV2	TRBJ1-4	TRBD1	TGTGCCAGCATGTTTACAGGGGCGGTTAATGAAAAACTGTTTTTT	CASMFTGAVNEKLFF
NA	TRBV30	TRBJ1-4	NA	TGTGCCTGGAATTACAGGCATAATGAAAAACTGTTTTTT	CAWNYRHNEKLFF
NA	TRBV5-1	TRBJ2-7	NA	TGCGCCAGCAGCTTGGCATGGGAGGTCCCTCTACAAGAGCAGTACTTC	CASSLAWEVPLQEQYF
few	TRBV25-1	TRBJ2-7	NA	TGTGCCAGCAGTGGAGACAGTTTCTACGAGCAGTACTTC	CASSGDSFYEQYF
NA	TRBV27	TRBJ1-6	NA	TGTGCCAGCAGACAGGAGTCCTATAATTCACCCCTCCACTTT	CASRQESYNSPLHF
NA	TRBV5-5	TRBJ1-2	NA	TGTGCCAGCAGCTTCTTGGGTGGCGGGGTCAGTCATGGCTACACCTTC	CASSFLGGGVSHGYTF
NA	TRBV24-1	TRBJ2-7	TRBD1	TGTGCCACCAGAGACCTGGACAGGCCGTCCTACGAGCAGTACTTC	CATRDLDRPSYEQYF
NA	TRBV21-1	TRBJ2-1	NA	TGTGCCAGCACCCCGGGACTAGCGGGAGGGTTTTGCCATGAGCAGTTCTTC	CASTPGLAGGFCHEQFF
NA	TRBV24-1	TRBJ1-2	NA	TGTGCCACCAGTGGACCAGCGGAGGGCTACACCTTC	CATSGPAEGYTF
NA	TRBV4-1	TRBJ2-3	TRBD2	TGCGCCAGCAGCCCCGGACTAGCGGGAGGGGGCACGCAGTATTTT	CASSPGLAGGGTQYF
NA	TRBV5-1	TRBJ1-1	NA	TGCGCCAGCAGCCCCTTCGGGGGTGGAACTGAAGCTTTCTTT	CASSPFGGGTEAFF
NA	TRBV9	TRBJ2-7	TRBD1	TGTGCCAGCAGCGTACGAGACAGGGATGCCTACGAGCAGTACTTC	CASSVRDRDAYEQYF
NA	TRBV5-1	TRBJ2-5	NA	NA	CASSFGWGTSGILLDF
NA	TRBV2	TRBJ2-1	TRBD1	TGTGCCAGCAGTGAAACCCCAGGGGGCCTATACAATGAGCAGTTCTTC	CASSETPGGLYNEQFF
NA	TRBV10-2	TRBJ2-5	TRBD2	TGCGCCAGCGCTAGCGGGATGGGGACCCAGTACTTC	CASASGMGTQYF
NA	TRBV10-1	TRBJ1-1	NA	TGCGCCAGCAGTGAAGGACAGAAGAACACTGAAGCTTTCTTT	CASSEGQKNTEAFF
once	TRBV18	TRBJ2-7	NA	TGTGCCAGCTCACCACCGAATAGGGGCAACTACGAGCAGTACTTC	CASSPPNRGNYEQYF
NA	TRBV6-5	TRBJ2-3	TRBD2	TGTGCCTCCGCCCGAAGCGGGGTCACAGATACGCAGTATTTT	CASARSGVTDTQYF
few	TRBV6-5	TRBJ1-6	NA	TGTGCCAGGCCCCTTCTGACAGGTTTTGATTCACCCCTCCACTTT	CARPLLTGFDSPLHF
NA	TRBV9	TRBJ2-3	TRBD2	TGTGCCAGCAGCGTAACGGCTAGCGGAGCCTACACAGATACGCAGTATTTT	CASSVTASGAYTDTQYF
NA	TRBV7-2	TRBJ1-1	TRBD1	TGTGCCAGCAGCTTAATCCCGGACAGGGTCTCTGAAGCTTTCTTT	CASSLIPDRVSEAFF
NA	TRBV30	TRBJ1-6	NA	TGTGCCTGGAGTCTGTCGGGAAGCTCCTATAATTCACCCCTCCACTTT	CAWSLSGSSYNSPLHF
NA	TRBV19	TRBJ1-1	TRBD1	TGTGCCAGTGGGACAGGGGGCGCCTGGAACACTGAAGCTTTCTTT	CASGTGGAWNTEAFF
once	TRBV6-5	TRBJ2-5	NA	TGTGCCAGCATCATGCGGGGATGGGGCCAAGAGACCCAGTACTTC	CASIMRGWGQETQYF
NA	TRBV7-9	TRBJ2-4	TRBD1	TGTGCCAGCGGACAGGGATTCGAGCGAGGTCAAAACATTCAGTACTTC	CASGQGFERGQNIQYF